The 27 T cell receptor beta chains reported below all come from one sample, sequenced in a study of chemoradiotherapy in HPV16-positive cancers. TCRdb's table, derived via immunoSEQ multiplex PCR, lists solely in-frame clones and lacks some. Among approximately 9,500 clones listed, around four fifths were seen once. Sequenced material: tumor tissue, taken from a patient who underwent chemoradiotherapy. Source of these receptors: a human donor with HPV-associated anogenital cancer.

The chain links TRBV27 to TRBJ1-4; 9 bases align to TRBD1. J lost 4 bases, V lost 3 bases, and 9 bases had no gene match. CDR1 and CDR2 (germline): MNHEY, SMNVEV (reference sequence). The CDR3 consists of 17 residues. The CDR3 protein is CASSFSGTGRSNEKLFF. CDR3 in DNA: TGTGCCAGCAGTTTTTCCGGGACAGGGAGGAGTAATGAAAAACTGTTTTTT.

This chain connects TRBV5-6 to TRBJ1-2; 9 nucleotides align to TRBD1. Trimming took 4 bases from V and 1 from J; bases not matched to a gene: 2. Germline V gene sequence: CDR1 SGHDT, CDR2 YYEEEE. This CDR3 spans 14 amino acids. The CDR3 DNA sequence: TGTGCCAGCAGCCCGACAGGGGGTAACTATGGCTACACCTTC. Protein product: CASSPTGGNYGYTF.

The V and J genes are TRBV11-2 and TRBJ2-1; possibly TRBD2 for D (5 bases). The germline V gene encodes CDR1 SGHAT and CDR2 FQNNGV. Trimming took 5 bases from V and 1 from J, leaving 18 bases between them. The CDR3 is 17 amino acids. CDR3 sequence: CASSPYLGERSYNEQFF. The CDR3, as DNA: TGTGCCAGCAGCCCGTACCTTGGGGAGAGGTCCTACAATGAGCAGTTCTTC.

The rearrangement uses TRBV19 and TRBJ2-3, with unresolved D. Trimming cost V 5 bases and J 2 bases, with 8 bases left between them. The CDR3 has 13 amino acids. The germline V gene has CDR1 LNHDA and CDR2 SQIVND (reference sequence). The chain's CDR3 is CASSGSSTDTQYF. Here the CDR3 DNA reads TGTGCCAGTAGTGGGTCCTCCACAGATACGCAGTATTTT.

This clone appeared a few times. The J gene is TRBJ2-7, the V gene TRBV28; D uncertain. V was shortened by 5 bases and J by 12 bases, with 23 bases between the two germline ends. CDR1 is MDHEN, CDR2 SYDVKM, per germline. The CDR3 contains 14 residues. CDR3 in DNA: TGTGCCAGCAGTCCCCGTCTGGCCACATTAATACGGTACTTC. It is translated as CASSPRLATLIRYF.

The chain has TRBV5-6 and TRBJ2-3, with TRBD1 identical over 7 bases. Germline values: CDR1 SGHDT, CDR2 YYEEEE. Trimming removed 4 bases from V and 1 base from J; junction bases left unmatched: 9. The CDR3 loop spans 16 amino acids. In DNA, the CDR3 is TGTGCCAGCAGCGGGCGACAGGGAAGCGGCACAGATACGCAGTATTTT. This translates into CASSGRQGSGTDTQYF.

This clone has only one observation. V and J are TRBV5-8 and TRBJ1-4; D unresolved. The germline V and J ends were trimmed by 6 bases and 3 bases, with 9 bases remaining between them. Germline loops: CDR1 SGHTS, CDR2 YDEGEE. The CDR3 has 13 amino acids. CDR3: CASNPSANEKLFF. DNA of the CDR3: TGTGCCAGCAACCCCTCGGCTAATGAAAAACTGTTTTTT.

This chain connects TRBV27 to TRBJ1-1, with a tentative D call TRBD1 (5 bases). From germline, CDR1 is MNHEY and CDR2 SMNVEV (reference sequence). This CDR3 contains 14 residues. The ends were cut back, 2 bases at V and 4 bases at J, with 11 bases in the middle. The CDR3 sequence is CASSLQWGVTEAFF. CDR3 in DNA: TGTGCCAGCAGTTTACAGTGGGGGGTCACTGAAGCTTTCTTT.

The chain recombines TRBV19 with TRBJ1-2; unclear D gene. The germline V gene encodes CDR1 LNHDA and CDR2 SQIVND (reference sequence). V was pared by 6 bases and J by 7 bases, with 12 bases between. The CDR3 consists of 12 residues. CDR3 sequence: CASSPSGVGYTF. DNA of the CDR3: TGTGCCAGTAGCCCATCCGGTGTTGGCTACACCTTC.

The chain couples TRBV19 to TRBJ2-3, with no clear D. The length of the CDR3 is 14 residues. Trimming removed 9 bases at V and 5 bases at J, with 18 bases between. Germline CDR1 is LNHDA and CDR2 is SQIVND (reference sequence). DNA of the CDR3: TGTGCCAGCAGACATAGCAACGGACGAGATACGCAGTATTTT. It is translated as CASRHSNGRDTQYF.

The V gene is TRBV5-1, the J gene TRBJ2-7, with D possibly being TRBD1 (5 bases). Germline V gene lookup returns CDR1 SGHRS and CDR2 YFSETQ. V was cut by 4 bases and J by 0 bases, with 14 bases left in between. CDR3 length: 15 residues. This chain's CDR3 is CASSSNRKRSYEQYF. The CDR3 DNA sequence: TGCGCCAGCAGCAGCAACAGGAAACGCTCCTACGAGCAGTACTTC.

The rearrangement uses TRBV18 and TRBJ2-7, with 7 nucleotides matching TRBD2. Germline CDR1 and CDR2: KGHSH and LQKENI. Unmatched junction bases numbered 20, after V lost 8 bases and J lost 7 bases. This CDR3 comprises 16 residues. The CDR3: CASAPTMTSPGEEQYF. The CDR3 DNA reads as TGTGCCAGCGCCCCGACGATGACTAGCCCGGGGGAGGAGCAGTACTTC.

The chain joins TRBV2 to TRBJ1-4; D remains unclear. This CDR3 has 15 amino acids. The ends were cut back, 4 bases at V and 4 bases at J, with 13 bases in the middle. Germline assignment: CDR1 SNHLY and CDR2 FYNNEI. As DNA, the CDR3 is TGTGCCAGCAGTGCTAATGCGCGGAATAATGAAAAACTGTTTTTT. Translated: CASSANARNNEKLFF.

The J gene is TRBJ1-4, the V gene TRBV28; possible D gene TRBD1, 6 bases. The germline V gene has CDR1 MDHEN and CDR2 SYDVKM. The CDR3 covers 18 residues. V lost 5 bases, J lost 4 bases, and 23 bases lay in between. This CDR3 reads CASSTQILAGGLNEKLFF. The CDR3 DNA follows: TGTGCCAGCAGTACCCAAATACTAGCGGGGGGCCTTAATGAAAAACTGTTTTTT.

Only a few counts were recorded for this clone. This chain connects TRBV29-1 to TRBJ2-1; D not certain. The germline V gene has CDR1 SQVTM and CDR2 ANQGSEA. Deletions cut 6 bases from V and 0 bases from J, with 12 bases between. CDR3 length: 14 amino acids. CDR3 region: CSVRWVFSYNEQFF. CDR3 in DNA: TGCAGCGTGCGCTGGGTTTTCTCCTACAATGAGCAGTTCTTC.

The CDR3 loop reads CASSEYRDRSYGYTF. The DNA of the CDR3 is TGTGCCAGCAGCGAATACCGGGACAGAAGCTATGGCTACACCTTC. The rearrangement links TRBV9 to TRBJ1-2; 7 bases fit TRBD1. CDR3 length: 15 amino acids. The germline gives CDR1 SGDLS, CDR2 YYNGEE. V trimming: 3 bases; J trimming: 4 bases; junction bases outside the gene matches: 9.

The V gene is TRBV2, the J gene TRBJ2-2; 11 positions match TRBD2. Germline CDR1 and CDR2: SNHLY and FYNNEI. This CDR3 is 16 amino acids long. V shed 6 bases and J 5 bases; nucleotides not matched to a gene: 8. CDR3 protein: CASSPRLAGITGELFF. CDR3 DNA sequence: TGTGCCAGCAGCCCTAGACTAGCGGGGATTACCGGGGAGCTGTTTTTT.

The chain carries TRBV30 and TRBJ2-1; TRBD1 agrees at 10 bases. Looked up from germline, CDR1 is GTSNPN and CDR2 is SVGIG (reference sequence). The CDR3 runs to 14 residues. V dropped 3 bases and J dropped 6; count of bases not matched to a gene: 5. This CDR3 reads CAWSSGQGTNEQFF. The CDR3 DNA reads as TGTGCCTGGAGCTCGGGACAGGGGACCAATGAGCAGTTCTTC.

V gene TRBV5-1 combines with J gene TRBJ2-7; possibly TRBD1 or TRBD2 for D (5 bases each). Trimming shortened V by 0 bases and J by 0 bases, and 13 bases separated the two germline ends. CDR3 length equals 16 residues. Germline assignment: CDR1 SGHRS and CDR2 YFSETQ. CDR3 DNA: TGCGCCAGCAGCTTGGTTGAGCCAGGGAGCTCCTACGAGCAGTACTTC. As protein: CASSLVEPGSSYEQYF.

This clone was detected a few times. V is TRBV9 and J is TRBJ2-1; D possibly corresponds to TRBD2 (6 bases). Trimming took 0 bases from V and 9 from J, leaving 16 bases between them. The germline V gene has CDR1 SGDLS and CDR2 YYNGEE. This CDR3 contains 15 residues. The CDR3 here is CASSVGSSGVSEQFF. In nucleotides, the CDR3 is TGTGCCAGCAGCGTAGGATCTTCGGGGGTAAGTGAGCAGTTCTTC.

The genes are TRBV19 and TRBJ1-5, with a weak D call TRBD1 (5 bases). This CDR3 has 14 amino acids. The germline V gene has CDR1 LNHDA and CDR2 SQIVND (reference sequence). V lost 3 bases, J lost 7 bases, and 13 bases lay in between. In DNA form, the CDR3 reads TGTGCCAGTAGTATTAATCCGGAGGGGCAGCCCCAGCATTTT. It encodes CASSINPEGQPQHF.

The V gene is TRBV9, the J gene TRBJ1-4; D remains ambiguous. CDR1 is SGDLS, CDR2 YYNGEE, per germline. The CDR3 runs 15 residues. Trimming took 4 bases from V and 3 from J, leaving 13 bases between them. The CDR3 here is CASSLTGGSNEKLFF. In DNA, the CDR3 is TGTGCCAGCAGCCTTACGGGAGGGTCTAATGAAAAACTGTTTTTT.

The V and J genes are TRBV7-8 and TRBJ1-2, with a tentative D call TRBD1 (5 bases). The CDR3 contains 14 residues. Germline CDR1 is SGHVS and CDR2 is FQNEAQ. Deletions cut 5 bases from V and 7 bases from J, with 17 bases between. CDR3: CASSPTGELGGYTF. DNA of the CDR3: TGTGCCAGCAGCCCCACGGGGGAGTTGGGTGGCTACACCTTC. The whole variable domain, filled in from reference TRBV7-8 and TRBJ1-2, reads GAGVSQSPRYKVAKRGQDVALRCDPISGHVSLFWYQQALGQGPEFLTYFQNEAQLDKSGLPSDRFFAERPEGSVSTLKIQRTQQEDSAVYLCASSPTGELGGYTFGSGTRLTVV.

J is TRBJ2-2 and V is TRBV10-3; possible D gene TRBD1, 6 bases. The CDR3 length is 17 residues. Trimming stripped 5 bases from V and 4 bases from J, with 20 bases between. From germline, CDR1 is ENHRY and CDR2 SYGVKD. CDR3 nucleotide sequence: TGTGCCATCAGTACCCCTAGTCTTGGGGGCATCACCGGGGAGCTGTTTTTT. This encodes CAISTPSLGGITGELFF.

The rearrangement uses TRBV7-9 and TRBJ1-1; TRBD1 matches 10 bases. Germline values: CDR1 SEHNR, CDR2 FQNEAQ (reference sequence). The J segment lost 4 bases and the V segment lost 5 bases, leaving 7 bases of the junction unmatched. There are 15 residues in the CDR3. The CDR3 DNA is TGTGCCAGCAGCATCGGACAGGGGGGGACCACTGAAGCTTTCTTT. Protein product: CASSIGQGGTTEAFF.

The sample holds one count of this clone. The J gene is TRBJ1-3, the V gene TRBV18, with D unclear. CDR1 is KGHSH, CDR2 LQKENI, per germline. CDR3 length equals 15 residues. The V end lost 2 bases, the J end lost 0 bases, and 8 bases lay between the germline ends. As DNA, the CDR3 is TGTGCCAGCTCACCAAACCAGCTCTCTGGAAACACCATATATTTT. Residues: CASSPNQLSGNTIYF.

The CDR3 is CASSFGRENNEQFF. CDR3 in DNA: TGTGCCAGCAGCTTTGGCAGGGAGAATAATGAGCAGTTCTTC. V gene TRBV7-3 combines with J gene TRBJ2-1, with D possibly called TRBD1 or TRBD2 (5 bases each). Germline CDR1 is SGHTA and CDR2 is FQGTGA. Trimming removed 3 bases at V and 7 bases at J, with 13 bases between. The CDR3 consists of 14 residues.